What follows are 14 T cell receptor beta chains derived from one specimen sequenced in a study of OX40 agonist ivuxolimab in advanced cancers. Libraries were prepared by immunoSEQ multiplex PCR; TCRdb keeps only in-frame clonotypes and omits some of them. Of about 90,000 clones in the sample, 75% to 90% were seen once. The sample was CD4+ or CD8+ T cells sorted from blood, taken in a trial of the OX40 agonist ivuxolimab. Receptors originate from an adult with an advanced solid tumor such as melanoma, head and neck, liver or kidney cancer.

This clone was seen only once. V gene TRBV11-2 combines with J gene TRBJ1-2; 9 bases line up with TRBD1. Trimming removed 5 bases from V and 4 bases from J; junction bases left unmatched: 8. Germline V gene lookup returns CDR1 SGHAT and CDR2 FQNNGV. This CDR3 spans 15 amino acids. The CDR3 spells CASSPTGGESYGYTF. CDR3 sequence (DNA): TGTGCCAGCAGCCCTACAGGGGGCGAAAGCTATGGCTACACCTTC.

This rearrangement joins TRBV6-5 to TRBJ2-7; 10 nucleotides line up with TRBD1. Germline values: CDR1 MNHEY, CDR2 SVGAGI. V lost 0 bases to trimming and J lost 2 bases; unmatched junction nucleotides: 1. The CDR3 contains 15 residues. CDR3 bases: TGTGCCAGCAGTTACTCCGGACAGGGGGCCTACGAGCAGTACTTC. This codes for CASSYSGQGAYEQYF.

This clone occurred once. V is TRBV30 and J is TRBJ1-2, with 8 bases identical to TRBD1. Trimming at V came to 1 base and at J to 6 bases, leaving 10 bases not matched to a gene. CDR1 is GTSNPN and CDR2 is SVGIG in the germline V gene (reference sequence). CDR3 size: 15 residues. CDR3 in amino acids: CAWSGERQGSHGYTF. CDR3 DNA sequence: TGTGCCTGGAGTGGGGAGAGACAGGGGTCCCATGGCTACACCTTC.

The chain links TRBV19 to TRBJ2-3, with 8 bases aligning to TRBD1. The V gene's germline CDR1 is LNHDA and CDR2 SQIVND (reference sequence). J gave up 7 bases and V 7 bases, and 19 bases lay outside the gene matches. This CDR3 has 17 amino acids. CDR3 DNA: TGTGCCAGTATGACAGGGGCTAACCTCCAGCTAACCCATACGCAGTATTTT. Translating it yields CASMTGANLQLTHTQYF.

Here the CDR3 reads CASSLRGDRQPQHF. CDR3 nucleotide sequence: TGTGCCAGCAGTTTACGGGGGGACCGTCAGCCCCAGCATTTT. J is TRBJ1-5 and V is TRBV27; possible D gene TRBD1, 5 bases. The germline gives CDR1 MNHEY, CDR2 SMNVEV (reference sequence). With 2 bases removed from V and 6 bases from J, the gap between germline ends came to 11 bases. The CDR3 contains 14 residues.

The rearrangement links TRBV4-1 to TRBJ2-1; perhaps TRBD2 as D (6 bases). Germline CDR1 and CDR2: MGHRA and YSYEKL. This CDR3 comprises 13 residues. The V end lost 4 bases, the J end lost 10 bases, and 14 bases lay between the germline ends. The CDR3 spells CASSPNSGLEQFF. The CDR3 DNA is TGCGCCAGCAGCCCTAACAGCGGGTTAGAGCAGTTCTTC.

The V gene is TRBV20-1, the J gene TRBJ1-2; D ambiguous. Looked up from germline, CDR1 is DFQATT and CDR2 is SNEGSKA (reference sequence). The CDR3 consists of 10 residues. Trimming took off 3 bases at V and 7 bases at J, with 6 bases between the two ends. For the CDR3, the DNA is TGCAGTGCTAGCACCATTGGCTACACCTTC. Translated: CSASTIGYTF.

A single count supports this clone. For the CDR3, the DNA is TGTGCCAGCAGCACCCACACTAATTCCGGGGAGCTGTTTTTT. Translation: CASSTHTNSGELFF. The gene calls are TRBV7-3 and TRBJ2-2; the D is unclear. The V end was cut by 5 bases, the J end by 6 bases, with 13 bases between. Germline loops: CDR1 SGHTA, CDR2 FQGTGA. The CDR3 totals 14 residues. Combining the CDR3 with reference TRBV7-3 and TRBJ2-2 gives the whole variable domain GAGVSQTPSNKVTEKGKYVELRCDPISGHTALYWYRQSLGQGPEFLIYFQGTGAADDSGLPNDRFFAVRPEGSVSTLKIQRTERGDSAVYLCASSTHTNSGELFFGEGSRLTVL.

V and J are TRBV2 and TRBJ2-7; 7 bases map to TRBD2. Germline values: CDR1 SNHLY, CDR2 FYNNEI. The CDR3 spans 14 residues. V shed 7 bases, J shed 4 bases, and the junction held 10 bases outside the gene matches. In nucleotides, the CDR3 is TGTGCCAGCAAGGCAAGCGGGAATATGTACGAGCAGTACTTC. Translated, it gives CASKASGNMYEQYF.

The chain has TRBV19 and TRBJ2-7, with D uncertain. Germline values: CDR1 LNHDA, CDR2 SQIVND (reference sequence). Trimming took off 7 bases at V and 0 bases at J, with 10 bases between the two ends. The length of the CDR3 is 13 residues. The CDR3 bases are TGTGCCAGTAACCGGGCAGGCTCCTACGAGCAGTACTTC. Amino acids: CASNRAGSYEQYF.

The chain combines TRBV7-9 with TRBJ1-1; D is unclear. Germline V CDR1 and CDR2: SEHNR, FQNEAQ (reference sequence). CDR3 length: 12 amino acids. The V gene lost 5 bases and the J gene lost 3 bases, with 7 bases spanning the gap. CDR3 in amino acids: CASSPMDTEAFF. CDR3 DNA sequence: TGTGCCAGCAGCCCTATGGACACTGAAGCTTTCTTT.

This clone was detected a few times. The chain combines TRBV6-4 with TRBJ2-1, with D hard to call. Germline CDR1 and CDR2: MRHNA and SNTAGT. The CDR3 is made up of 15 amino acids. The germline V and J ends were trimmed by 4 bases and 7 bases, with 17 bases remaining between them. The CDR3 sequence: CASSVSGSEENEQFF. The CDR3, as DNA: TGTGCCAGCAGTGTTAGTGGCAGTGAGGAGAATGAGCAGTTCTTC.

The rearrangement joins TRBV19 to TRBJ2-1; TRBD2 matches 9 bases. V shed 4 bases, J shed 5 bases, and the junction held 6 bases outside the gene matches. Per germline, CDR1 LNHDA and CDR2 SQIVND (reference sequence). The CDR3 is 15 amino acids. The CDR3 here is CASSTQAGGNNEQFF. The CDR3 nucleotides are TGTGCCAGTAGTACCCAGGCGGGAGGGAACAATGAGCAGTTCTTC.

V usage is TRBV2 and J usage is TRBJ1-1; TRBD1 matches 11 bases. This CDR3 is built from 19 residues. J gave up 4 bases and V 6 bases, and 19 bases lay outside the gene matches. CDR1 and CDR2 from the germline V gene are SNHLY and FYNNEI. The CDR3 loop is CASRVNQLGQGALATEAFF. Written as DNA, the CDR3 is TGTGCCAGCAGGGTAAACCAACTAGGACAGGGGGCTTTAGCCACTGAAGCTTTCTTT.